This T cell receptor (beta chain) comes out of a study of blood T cells in healthy people across ages. Study background: Template switching recovered approximately one barcoded beta molecule for every two T cells. Study findings and constraints: The study could not conclusively compare naive and antigen-experienced cells, given its unsorted PBMCs.

Sample-barcoded 5' priming and a J-beta primer mix drove a second PCR of about 6 to 12 cycles. Unique molecular identifiers of 12 random nucleotides labeled each cDNA. TCRdb ran MiXCR on the 5' RACE reads and lists one entry per CDR3 protein. The table has around 1,500,000 distinct CDR3 sequences, about 43% seen once. A word on this clonotype: Its antigen is currently unknown.

The germline CDR1 and CDR2 sequences are SGDLS and YYNGEE. The CDR3 consists of 13 residues. Deletions cut 10 bases from V and 5 bases from J, with 17 bases between. Sequenced: blood. The chain uses TRBV9 and TRBJ2-3, with D unclear. This clonotype was obtained from a woman under 30 in good health. The CDR3, as DNA: TGTGCCTCGCGCCTAACTGATGAAGATACGCAGTATTTT. It yields the protein CASRLTDEDTQYF.